The next 23 T cell receptor beta chains were all read from a single sample in a study of blood T cell repertoires in COVID-19. Sequencing used immunoSEQ multiplex PCR; TCRdb keeps in-frame clones, though not all of them. This sample yields about 80,000 clones, of which approximately 80% are seen a single time; roughly 12% belongs to the top ten. The sequenced sample consisted of peripheral blood. The receptors originated from a man older than 75 with acute or convalescent COVID-19.

The rearrangement uses TRBV6-2 or TRBV6-3 and TRBJ2-7; TRBD2 aligns across 8 bases. The J call is uncertain, as TRBJ2-1 better fits the DNA end. The length of the CDR3 is 18 residues. The germline V gene has CDR1 MNHEY and CDR2 SVGEGT. The CDR3, as DNA: TGTGCCAGCAGTTACCCTCGGAGCGGGGGCCCTTCCTACAATGAGCAGTTCTTC. Translated, it gives CASSYPRSGGPSYNEQFF.

The chain joins TRBV27 to TRBJ2-3; 9 bases fit TRBD2. Germline CDR1 is MNHEY and CDR2 is SMNVEV (reference sequence). With 3 bases clipped from V and 3 bases from J, the junction kept 4 bases outside the gene matches. The length of the CDR3 is 15 residues. CDR3 region: CASSFKRGDTDTQYF. The CDR3 coding sequence is TGTGCCAGCAGTTTCAAGCGGGGGGATACAGATACGCAGTATTTT.

V gene TRBV6-5 combines with J gene TRBJ1-3; D perhaps matches TRBD1 (6 bases). Germline V CDR1 and CDR2: MNHEY, SVGAGI. With 8 bases removed from V and 0 bases from J, the gap between germline ends came to 14 bases. The CDR3 loop spans 15 amino acids. The CDR3 loop reads CASSTGIVSGNTIYF. DNA for the CDR3: TGTGCCAGCTCTACAGGGATTGTCTCTGGAAACACCATATATTTT.

The chain recombines TRBV5-6 with TRBJ1-4; perhaps TRBD1 as D (6 bases). V lost 1 base and J 0 bases, leaving 10 bases between the germline ends. CDR1 and CDR2 (germline): SGHDT, YYEEEE. This CDR3 region has 16 residues. The CDR3 nucleotides are TGTGCCAGCAGCTTGATGGGGGCTGCAACTAATGAAAAACTGTTTTTT. Its protein is CASSLMGAATNEKLFF. Based on the CDR3 plus reference TRBV5-6 and TRBJ1-4, the full variable domain is DAGVTQSPTHLIKTRGQQVTLRCSPKSGHDTVSWYQQALGQGPQFIFQYYEEEERQRGNFPDRFSGHQFPNYSSELNVNALLLGDSALYLCASSLMGAATNEKLFFGSGTQLSVL.

The chain couples TRBV6-5 to TRBJ1-1; D is uncertain. Germline V gene data show CDR1 as MNHEY and CDR2 as SVGAGI. There are 14 residues in the CDR3. V was pared by 0 bases and J by 3 bases, with 8 bases between. This CDR3 reads CASSYSPGDTEAFF. The CDR3 region has the DNA TGTGCCAGCAGTTACTCACCCGGGGACACTGAAGCTTTCTTT.

This chain links TRBV9 with TRBJ2-7; TRBD1 is a possible D gene (5 bases). The germline V gene has CDR1 SGDLS and CDR2 YYNGEE. Between the trimmed V and J ends, which lost 5 bases and 7 bases, there was a span of 19 bases. The CDR3 spans 14 residues. Written as DNA, the CDR3 is TGTGCCAGCAGTCGTAGCACCAGGGTGGGGGAGCAGTACTTC. It codes for CASSRSTRVGEQYF.

The chain is built from TRBV6-5 and TRBJ2-7; D not resolved. Trimming shortened V by 5 bases and J by 3 bases, and 14 bases separated the two germline ends. The CDR3 has 14 residues. Per the germline V gene, CDR1 is MNHEY and CDR2 is SVGAGI. This CDR3 reads CASSINVQYYEQYF. The CDR3 nucleotides read TGTGCCAGCAGTATAAATGTCCAGTACTACGAGCAGTACTTC.

The chain combines TRBV6-2 or TRBV6-3 with TRBJ1-1; the match to TRBD1 covers 7 bases. This CDR3 is 13 amino acids long. V lost 2 bases and J lost 9; bases outside the gene matches: 6. From germline, CDR1 is MNHEY and CDR2 SVGEGT. The CDR3 spells CASSYTQGVQAFF. The CDR3 nucleotides are TGTGCCAGCAGTTACACCCAGGGGGTACAAGCTTTCTTT.

A single count supports this clone. This chain links TRBV27 with TRBJ1-3, with D possibly being TRBD1 (6 bases). In germline, CDR1 is MNHEY, CDR2 SMNVEV (reference sequence). Trimming took off 0 bases at V and 3 bases at J, with 9 bases between the two ends. The CDR3 has 15 amino acids. CDR3 sequence (DNA): TGTGCCAGCAGTTTATCCAGGGGCGGTGGAAACACCATATATTTT. Translating gives CASSLSRGGGNTIYF.

The sample holds one count of this clone. The chain is built from TRBV7-8 and TRBJ2-5; D possibly corresponds to TRBD1 (5 bases). V lost 4 bases and J lost 2, with 14 bases in between. The CDR3 covers 15 residues. CDR1 and CDR2 (germline): SGHVS, FQNEAQ. Here the CDR3 DNA reads TGTGCCAGCAGCTCCGTAGGGGCCGTGCAAGAGACCCAGTACTTC. Protein: CASSSVGAVQETQYF. The whole variable domain, remainder taken from reference TRBV7-8 and TRBJ2-5, is GAGVSQSPRYKVAKRGQDVALRCDPISGHVSLFWYQQALGQGPEFLTYFQNEAQLDKSGLPSDRFFAERPEGSVSTLKIQRTQQEDSAVYLCASSSVGAVQETQYFGPGTRLLVL.

This clone was counted once. This chain connects TRBV5-1 to TRBJ2-5, with D perhaps TRBD2 (7 bases). The CDR3 consists of 21 residues. Germline V gene sequence: CDR1 SGHRS, CDR2 YFSETQ. Trimming removed 0 bases from V and 0 bases from J, with 27 bases in between. The CDR3 DNA follows: TGCGCCAGCAGCTTGGCCCCCCAGTCAGGCGGGGGCCTCCTTTACCAAGAGACCCAGTACTTC. Translating gives CASSLAPQSGGGLLYQETQYF.

V and J are TRBV7-9 and TRBJ2-5; D remains ambiguous. The CDR3 consists of 14 residues. Germline-derived CDR1 and CDR2 are SEHNR and FQNEAQ (reference sequence). With 5 bases removed from V and 1 base from J, the gap between germline ends came to 11 bases. Here the CDR3 DNA reads TGTGCCAGCAGCCCTGACTTAACCCAAGAGACCCAGTACTTC. Amino acids: CASSPDLTQETQYF.

The chain links TRBV5-1 to TRBJ2-7; D might be TRBD2 (5 bases). This CDR3 spans 14 amino acids. Germline CDR1 SGHRS, CDR2 YFSETQ. Trimming shortened V by 0 bases and J by 1 base, and 8 bases separated the two germline ends. The CDR3 spells CASSLGGSSYEQYF. CDR3 nucleotides: TGCGCCAGCAGCTTGGGCGGGTCTTCCTACGAGCAGTACTTC.

This clone appeared a single time. This chain links TRBV2 with TRBJ2-7, with 8 bases lining up with TRBD1. The V gene end was trimmed by 2 bases and the J gene end by 3 bases; junction bases not matched to a gene: 6. CDR3 size: 15 residues. Germline CDR1 and CDR2: SNHLY and FYNNEI. CDR3 in amino acids: CASSESRGQVYEQYF. The CDR3 bases are TGTGCCAGCAGTGAATCCAGGGGGCAGGTCTACGAGCAGTACTTC.

This clone came up a few times. The V gene is TRBV12-3 or TRBV12-4, the J gene TRBJ2-2, with D tentatively TRBD1 (5 bases). This CDR3 is 12 amino acids long. V dropped 6 bases and J dropped 5 bases, with 7 bases sitting between them. In nucleotides, the CDR3 is TGTGCCAGCAGCAGGGAAACCGGGGAGCTGTTTTTT. It translates to CASSRETGELFF.

The chain combines TRBV7-3 with TRBJ1-1; D unresolved. CDR1 SGHTA and CDR2 FQGTGA come from the germline V gene. Trimming pared 6 bases from V and 0 bases from J, leaving 8 bases between. The CDR3 has 13 amino acids. The CDR3: CASSLYMNTEAFF. The CDR3 region has the DNA TGTGCCAGCAGTCTGTACATGAACACTGAAGCTTTCTTT.

The chain joins TRBV6-5 to TRBJ1-1; D might be TRBD1 (5 bases). V was trimmed by 5 bases and J by 12 bases, leaving 19 bases between them. Per the germline V gene, CDR1 is MNHEY and CDR2 is SVGAGI. This CDR3 comprises 13 residues. The CDR3 DNA reads as TGTGCCAGCAGTCCGATGGACACCCAAGTAACTTTCTTT. Amino acids: CASSPMDTQVTFF.

V is TRBV5-4 and J is TRBJ2-6; 8 nucleotides match TRBD2. The germline gives CDR1 SGHNT, CDR2 YYREEE (reference sequence). This CDR3 is built from 15 residues. The V gene end was trimmed by 9 bases and the J gene end by 4 bases; junction bases not matched to a gene: 9. The CDR3 loop is CATQRVAGGANVLTF. For the CDR3, the DNA is TGTGCCACCCAGAGAGTAGCGGGAGGGGCCAACGTCCTGACTTTC.

This clone was seen just once. The V and J genes are TRBV5-6 and TRBJ1-1; the match to TRBD1 covers 9 bases. V lost 4 bases and J lost 0; bases outside the gene matches: 7. The CDR3 sequence is 16 residues long. The germline V gene encodes CDR1 SGHDT and CDR2 YYEEEE. This chain's CDR3 is CASSPGTGNVNTEAFF. The CDR3 nucleotides are TGTGCCAGCAGCCCTGGGACAGGGAATGTGAACACTGAAGCTTTCTTT.

The chain carries TRBV10-2 and TRBJ2-7; 8 bases align to TRBD1. CDR1 is WSHSY and CDR2 is SAAADI in the germline V gene. The ends lost 2 bases at V and 5 bases at J; junction bases unmatched: 8. This CDR3 has 15 amino acids. For the CDR3, the DNA is TGCGCCAGCAGTGAGGGAGCAGGGGGCACAGACGAGCAGTACTTC. Its protein is CASSEGAGGTDEQYF.

This chain joins TRBV7-3 and TRBJ2-2; 8 positions agree with TRBD2. The CDR3 sequence is 14 residues long. Germline assignment: CDR1 SGHTA and CDR2 FQGTGA. The trim removed 6 bases at V and 4 bases at J, leaving 4 bases unmatched. The CDR3 region has the DNA TGTGCCAGCAGTCCGGGGGGGCCCACCGGGGAGCTGTTTTTT. It codes for CASSPGGPTGELFF.

The gene calls are TRBV15 and TRBJ2-7; a possible D gene is TRBD2 (6 bases). The CDR3 contains 17 residues. Germline V gene lookup returns CDR1 LNHNV and CDR2 YYDKDF (reference sequence). V was clipped by 3 bases and J by 6 bases, with 24 bases between them. The CDR3 is CATSSETWEASVLEQYF. As DNA, the CDR3 is TGTGCCACCAGCAGCGAGACCTGGGAGGCGTCCGTCCTCGAGCAGTACTTC.

The rearrangement uses TRBV27 and TRBJ2-3; 11 bases line up with TRBD2. The germline V gene has CDR1 MNHEY and CDR2 SMNVEV (reference sequence). V lost 7 bases, J lost 5 bases, and 11 bases stayed unmatched. The length of the CDR3 is 16 residues. CDR3 in DNA: TGTGCCAGCACTATCTTAGCGGGGGGGCGGAGAGATACGCAGTATTTT. It specifies CASTILAGGRRDTQYF.